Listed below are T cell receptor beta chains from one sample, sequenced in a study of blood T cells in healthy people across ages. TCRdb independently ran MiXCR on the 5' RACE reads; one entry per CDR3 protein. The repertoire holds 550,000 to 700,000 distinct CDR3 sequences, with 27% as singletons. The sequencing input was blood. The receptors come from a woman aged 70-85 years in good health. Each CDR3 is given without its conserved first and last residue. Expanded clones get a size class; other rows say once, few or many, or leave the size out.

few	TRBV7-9	ASSLVASGGSGETQY
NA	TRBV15	ATSWLQGGYT
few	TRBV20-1	SVSAGRNEKLF
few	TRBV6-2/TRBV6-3	ASSYVPRTEAF
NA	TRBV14	ASSQDLTGGFYNEQF
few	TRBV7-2	ASSLTGTAF
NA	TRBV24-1	ATSDLPDRGDTQY
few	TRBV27	ASSPRLGPETQY
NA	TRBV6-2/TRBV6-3	ASSYSGIRRGYT
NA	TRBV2	ASSVSGVADEKLF
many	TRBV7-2	ASSGTSGNTIY
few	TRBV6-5	ASSYGTGAGNTIY
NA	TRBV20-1	STGTGYGYT
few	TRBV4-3	ASSRTLAGAKNIQY
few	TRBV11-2	ASSFGTGGFEQY
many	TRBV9	ASSVGSSGFYEQY
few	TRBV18	ASSSQGQETQY
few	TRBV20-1	SALDNTGQKLF
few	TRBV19	ASNPQAPGNTIY
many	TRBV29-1	SVAGQGYSYEQY